The 32 T cell receptor beta chains in this list originate from one sample, sequenced in a study of blood T cells in healthy people across ages. For the second PCR, which ran for about 7 to 11 cycles, a sample-barcoded 5' primer and a J-beta primer mix were used. TCRdb re-analysed the 5' RACE reads in MiXCR, keeping a single row per CDR3 protein. The sample gives fewer than 2 million distinct CDR3 sequences, 35% to 50% of which show up once; more than 20% is in the top ten. Sequenced: blood. The receptors derive from a human donor in good health.

The rearrangement links TRBV7-9 to TRBJ2-6, with 8 bases fitting TRBD1. Germline CDR1 SEHNR, CDR2 FQNEAQ (reference sequence). V gave up 5 bases and J gave up 4 bases; unmatched junction bases: 10. The CDR3 is 17 amino acids. The CDR3 here is CASSGMTGAFGANVLTF. The CDR3 nucleotides are TGTGCCAGCAGCGGAATGACAGGGGCCTTCGGGGCCAACGTCCTGACTTTC. Filled out from reference TRBV7-9 and TRBJ2-6, the complete variable domain reads DTGVSQNPRHKITKRGQNVTFRCDPISEHNRLYWYRQTLGQGPEFLTYFQNEAQLEKSRLLSDRFSAERPKGSFSTLEIQRTEQGDSAMYLCASSGMTGAFGANVLTFGAGSRLTVL.

The chain uses TRBV20-1 and TRBJ2-1; 8 bases are a match to TRBD2. The CDR3 is 18 residues long. J lost 1 base, V lost 3 bases, and 14 bases had no gene match. Germline V gene sequence: CDR1 DFQATT, CDR2 SNEGSKA (reference sequence). The CDR3 nucleotides are TGCAGTGCTAGTAGGGGCGGGGGGCCCTCTTTTTCCTACAATGAGCAGTTCTTC. Its translation is CSASRGGGPSFSYNEQFF.

The chain carries TRBV20-1 and TRBJ2-4; possible D gene TRBD1, 6 bases. This CDR3 has 14 amino acids. The ends were cut back, 4 bases at V and 3 bases at J, with 13 bases in the middle. CDR1 and CDR2 (germline): DFQATT, SNEGSKA (reference sequence). The CDR3 sequence: CSAITTGYKNIQYF. For the CDR3, the DNA is TGCAGTGCTATCACAACAGGGTACAAAAACATTCAGTACTTC.

This clonotype showed up just a few times. The rearrangement uses TRBV19 and TRBJ2-3; D is ambiguous. The CDR3 runs to 13 residues. Trimming removed 7 bases from V and 2 bases from J, with 10 bases in between. Germline lookup yields CDR1 LNHDA and CDR2 SQIVND (reference sequence). The CDR3 DNA reads as TGTGCCAGTAATGAGGTGGACACAGATACGCAGTATTTT. It codes for CASNEVDTDTQYF.

This clonotype was detected a few times. The genes are TRBV28 and TRBJ2-4; D is unclear. The germline CDR1 and CDR2 sequences are MDHEN and SYDVKM. The CDR3 totals 12 residues. The ends were cut back, 5 bases at V and 8 bases at J, with 10 bases in the middle. Written as DNA, the CDR3 is TGTGCCAGCAGTACCTCAATGCACATTCAGTACTTC. It encodes CASSTSMHIQYF. Full variable domain (missing parts from reference TRBV28 and TRBJ2-4): DVKVTQSSRYLVKRTGEKVFLECVQDMDHENMFWYRQDPGLGLRLIYFSYDVKMKEKGDIPEGYSVSREKKERFSLILESASTNQTSMYLCASSTSMHIQYFGAGTRLSVL.

Turning to this clonotype: It may be a read error: a sequence one base away is much more abundant. The chain couples TRBV4-1 to TRBJ1-1; D is uncertain. Per germline, CDR1 MGHRA and CDR2 YSYEKL. V shed 1 base and J shed 0 bases, with 9 bases lying between them. The CDR3 is 15 amino acids. The CDR3 loop is CASSQVRSMNTEAFF. For the CDR3, the DNA is TGCGCCAGCAGCCAAGTACGGTCCATGAACACTGAAGCTTTCTTT.

The chain combines TRBV12-3 or TRBV12-4 with TRBJ1-1; D gene uncertain. The CDR3 is made up of 16 amino acids. V gave up 2 bases and J gave up 7 bases, with 20 bases separating them. The CDR3 reads CASSLSLGKLGDEAFF. The CDR3 coding sequence is TGTGCCAGCAGTTTATCATTGGGGAAACTGGGTGATGAAGCTTTCTTT.

This sequence joins TRBV20-1 and TRBJ2-7; 13 bases fit TRBD2. V lost 6 bases and J lost 0; bases outside the gene matches: 11. The CDR3 loop spans 17 amino acids. Germline CDR1 and CDR2: DFQATT and SNEGSKA (reference sequence). The CDR3 loop is CSARLAGGPNFSYEQYF. CDR3 DNA: TGCAGTGCCCGACTAGCGGGGGGTCCTAATTTCTCCTACGAGCAGTACTTC.

The table lists this clonotype with a few counts. V and J are TRBV5-1 and TRBJ2-1, with TRBD2 matching over 11 bases. The V segment lost 3 bases and the J segment 6 bases; nucleotides outside the gene matches: 5. Per germline, CDR1 SGHRS and CDR2 YFSETQ. The CDR3 runs to 15 residues. This CDR3 is CASSSLAGDPNEQFF. The CDR3 nucleotides read TGCGCCAGCAGCTCACTAGCGGGGGATCCCAATGAGCAGTTCTTC.

On this clonotype itself: The junction and the germline gene differ at one end; a read error may be behind it. In nucleotides, the CDR3 is TGCGCCAGCAGCCAAGATTCGGGACAGTACAAGGAGCAGTTCTTC. This codes for CASSQDSGQYKEQFF. The gene calls are TRBV4-1 and TRBJ2-1; TRBD1 matches at 7 bases. The V gene's germline CDR1 is MGHRA and CDR2 YSYEKL. This CDR3 is 15 amino acids long.

The chain employs TRBV7-9 and TRBJ2-5; D perhaps matches TRBD2 (6 bases). TRBJ2-1 matches the DNA end more closely, so the J call is doubtful. This CDR3 contains 15 residues. Germline values: CDR1 SEHNR, CDR2 FQNEAQ (reference sequence). CDR3: CASTDSGGDQETQFF. Here the CDR3 DNA reads TGTGCCAGCACCGACTCAGGAGGGGACCAAGAGACCCAGTTCTTC.

This clonotype was seen more than once but under ten times. The chain carries TRBV7-8 and TRBJ1-2; D unresolved. This CDR3 region has 14 residues. CDR1 and CDR2 (germline): SGHVS, FQNEAQ. Trimming removed 5 bases from V and 8 bases from J, with 18 bases in between. CDR3 nucleotide sequence: TGTGCCAGCAGCCCGACTACATTCCGCTTCGGCTACACCTTC. Translation: CASSPTTFRFGYTF.

In this sample, this clonotype turned up a few times. The chain has TRBV11-3 and TRBJ2-5; TRBD2 matches at 8 bases. There are 20 residues in the CDR3. Germline V lookup: CDR1 SGHNT, CDR2 YENEEA. The junction had 20 bases not matched to a gene; V was cut back by 1 base and J by 4 bases. CDR3 protein: CASSLAELAATAGIRETQYF. The CDR3 DNA reads as TGTGCCAGCAGCTTAGCTGAACTAGCGGCTACCGCGGGGATAAGAGAGACCCAGTACTTC.

V is TRBV24-1 and J is TRBJ2-7; D perhaps matches TRBD2 (5 bases). Trimming removed 4 bases at V and 11 bases at J, with 17 bases between. Germline-derived CDR1 and CDR2 are KGHDR and SFDVKD. The CDR3 has 13 residues. CDR3 sequence (DNA): TGTGCCACCAGTGAATCTGCTGACATCGGGGAGTACTTC. Its protein product is CATSESADIGEYF.

Comment on this clonotype: One junction end disagrees with the germline gene, perhaps due to a read error. J is TRBJ1-3 and V is TRBV29-1; D is unresolved. The CDR3 sequence is 13 residues long. Germline assignment: CDR1 SQVTM and CDR2 ANQGSEA. CDR3 in DNA: TGCAGCGGAGCCATTAGCTCTGGAAACATCATATATTTT. It codes for CSGAISSGNIIYF.

V gene TRBV5-1 combines with J gene TRBJ2-5, with a weak D call TRBD1 (6 bases). Germline V gene sequence: CDR1 SGHRS, CDR2 YFSETQ. The CDR3 is 14 amino acids. V was clipped by 3 bases and J by 2 bases, with 11 bases between them. The CDR3 here is CASSCRTAQETQYF. In nucleotides, the CDR3 is TGCGCCAGCAGCTGCCGGACAGCTCAAGAGACCCAGTACTTC. Together with reference TRBV5-1 and TRBJ2-5, the CDR3 gives the full variable domain: KAGVTQTPRYLIKTRGQQVTLSCSPISGHRSVSWYQQTPGQGLQFLFEYFSETQRNKGNFPGRFSGRQFSNSRSEMNVSTLELGDSALYLCASSCRTAQETQYFGPGTRLLVL.

This chain connects TRBV6-1 to TRBJ2-1; D unresolved. CDR1 and CDR2 from the germline V gene are MNHNS and SASEGT. This CDR3 contains 14 residues. Trimming cost V 2 bases and J 6 bases, with 11 bases left between them. Written as DNA, the CDR3 is TGTGCCAGCAGTGAATTACTTTCCCCCAATGAGCAGTTCTTC. It codes for CASSELLSPNEQFF.

This chain joins TRBV28 and TRBJ2-7, with D maybe TRBD1 (6 bases). V was cut by 2 bases and J by 2 bases, with 13 bases left in between. From germline, CDR1 is MDHEN and CDR2 SYDVKM. The CDR3 has 15 amino acids. The CDR3 DNA follows: TGTGCCAGCAGTTTACCCCGGGACACAACCTACGAGCAGTACTTC. It encodes CASSLPRDTTYEQYF.

There are a few counts of this clonotype. CDR3 amino acids: CAISPASSYEQYF. In DNA form, the CDR3 reads TGTGCCATCTCTCCAGCCAGCTCCTACGAGCAGTACTTC. The chain is built from TRBV10-3 and TRBJ2-7; no definite D call. The ends were cut back, 8 bases at V and 0 bases at J, with 11 bases in the middle. Germline assignment: CDR1 ENHRY and CDR2 SYGVKD. The CDR3 runs 13 residues.

The genes are TRBV10-3 and TRBJ1-1; TRBD1 matches 7 bases. With V trimmed by 1 base and J by 2 bases, 4 bases remained unmatched. The V gene's germline CDR1 is ENHRY and CDR2 SYGVKD. The CDR3 contains 15 residues. The chain's CDR3 is CAISEYHRGNTEAFF. CDR3 nucleotide sequence: TGTGCCATCAGTGAGTATCACAGGGGTAACACTGAAGCTTTCTTT.

About this clonotype: Likely a read error: the CDR3 ends without its conserved phenylalanine or tryptophan. This chain links TRBV20-1 with TRBJ1-2, with D possibly TRBD1 on 5 matching bases. Germline CDR1 reads DFQATT; CDR2 reads SNEGSKA (reference sequence). The CDR3 spans 14 residues. Deletions cut 2 bases from V and 2 bases from J, with 12 bases between. The CDR3 region is CSARSTRGNYGYTC. DNA of the CDR3: TGCAGTGCTAGATCCACAAGGGGCAACTATGGCTACACCTGC.

The chain links TRBV7-3 to TRBJ2-1; perhaps D is TRBD1 or TRBD2 (5 bases each). This CDR3 has 15 residues. CDR1 SGHTA and CDR2 FQGTGA come from the germline V gene. Trimming took 4 bases from V and 8 from J, leaving 18 bases between them. This CDR3 reads CASSSAGAGQDEQFF. The DNA for the CDR3 is TGTGCCAGCAGCTCCGCCGGGGCAGGGCAGGATGAGCAGTTCTTC.

This rearrangement joins TRBV6-5 to TRBJ1-2; 11 positions agree with TRBD1. J was trimmed by 5 bases and V by 6 bases; bases with no gene match: 5. Germline loops: CDR1 MNHEY, CDR2 SVGAGI. This CDR3 has 14 residues. CDR3 residues: CASSRDRGFYGYTF. CDR3 bases: TGTGCCAGCAGCCGGGACAGGGGGTTTTATGGCTACACCTTC.

The chain combines TRBV7-9 with TRBJ1-1; D is perhaps TRBD1 (6 bases). The CDR3 spans 14 residues. V shed 2 bases and J shed 11 bases, with 18 bases lying between them. The germline V gene has CDR1 SEHNR and CDR2 FQNEAQ (reference sequence). CDR3 DNA sequence: TGTGCCAGCAGCTTATCAAGGGTAGAAAGGGGGGCTTTCTTT. Translation: CASSLSRVERGAFF.

The V and J genes are TRBV30 and TRBJ2-5; D is perhaps TRBD2 (7 bases). CDR1 is GTSNPN, CDR2 SVGIG, per germline (reference sequence). V shed 4 bases and J shed 3 bases, with 12 bases lying between them. The CDR3 contains 13 residues. CDR3 in DNA: TGTGCCTGGAAAGGGGGGGGAAAAGAGACCCAGTACTTC. It encodes CAWKGGGKETQYF.

The rearrangement joins TRBV9 to TRBJ1-2; a weak D match, TRBD1 (5 bases). V lost 7 bases and J 3 bases, leaving 13 bases between the germline ends. CDR1 is SGDLS, CDR2 YYNGEE, per germline. The CDR3 spans 13 residues. CDR3 sequence: CASGGFTDYGYTF. The CDR3 region has the DNA TGTGCCAGCGGGGGTTTCACTGACTATGGCTACACCTTC.

The genes are TRBV4-1 and TRBJ1-5; 8 bases map to TRBD1. The CDR3 covers 17 residues. Trimming at V came to 2 bases and at J to 5 bases, leaving 11 bases not matched to a gene. Germline V gives CDR1 MGHRA, CDR2 YSYEKL. The CDR3 sequence is CASSQRTWTGRDQPQHF. CDR3 nucleotide sequence: TGCGCCAGCAGCCAACGCACCTGGACAGGGAGAGATCAGCCCCAGCATTTT.

This clonotype was seen a handful of times. V gene TRBV20-1 combines with J gene TRBJ2-1; 11 positions agree with TRBD2. Unmatched junction bases numbered 15, after V lost 3 bases and J lost 8 bases. Looked up from germline, CDR1 is DFQATT and CDR2 is SNEGSKA (reference sequence). The CDR3 is 17 residues long. CDR3 protein: CSASALLAGGREDEQFF. The DNA for the CDR3 is TGCAGTGCTAGCGCCCTTCTAGCGGGGGGTCGCGAGGATGAGCAGTTCTTC.

The J gene is TRBJ2-1, the V gene TRBV10-3; 9 bases are shared with TRBD2. CDR3 length: 16 amino acids. The germline gives CDR1 ENHRY, CDR2 SYGVKD. V trimming: 2 bases; J trimming: 2 bases; junction bases outside the gene matches: 4. The CDR3 sequence is CAISEGAGGTYNEQFF. The CDR3 region has the DNA TGTGCCATCAGTGAGGGAGCGGGGGGTACCTACAATGAGCAGTTCTTC.

In the case of this clonotype: The junction and the germline gene differ at one end; a read error may be behind it. The chain uses TRBV20-1 and TRBJ1-2; 8 bases align to TRBD1. Germline-derived CDR1 and CDR2 are DFQATT and SNEGSKA (reference sequence). The length of the CDR3 is 15 residues. CDR3 region: CSARTGDPPNYDYTF. The CDR3 DNA reads TGCAGTGCTAGGACAGGGGATCCTCCTAACTATGACTACACCTTC.

This clonotype was picked up a small number of times. CDR3 coding DNA: TGTGCCAGCAGTTTGAGGGAGGACTACGAGCAGTACTTC. Amino acid sequence: CASSLREDYEQYF. The rearrangement links TRBV7-3 to TRBJ2-7; perhaps TRBD2 as D (6 bases). CDR1 SGHTA and CDR2 FQGTGA come from the germline V gene. The CDR3 loop spans 13 amino acids. V lost 6 bases, J lost 3 bases, and 12 bases lay in between.

This clonotype was counted at least ten times. The chain is built from TRBV7-3 and TRBJ2-5; possibly TRBD1 for D (5 bases). Trimming pared 5 bases from V and 2 bases from J, leaving 12 bases between. CDR1 SGHTA and CDR2 FQGTGA come from the germline V gene. The CDR3 totals 14 residues. CDR3 nucleotide sequence: TGTGCCAGCAGCCCTTCAGGGTTACAAGAGACCCAGTACTTC. Translated, it gives CASSPSGLQETQYF.